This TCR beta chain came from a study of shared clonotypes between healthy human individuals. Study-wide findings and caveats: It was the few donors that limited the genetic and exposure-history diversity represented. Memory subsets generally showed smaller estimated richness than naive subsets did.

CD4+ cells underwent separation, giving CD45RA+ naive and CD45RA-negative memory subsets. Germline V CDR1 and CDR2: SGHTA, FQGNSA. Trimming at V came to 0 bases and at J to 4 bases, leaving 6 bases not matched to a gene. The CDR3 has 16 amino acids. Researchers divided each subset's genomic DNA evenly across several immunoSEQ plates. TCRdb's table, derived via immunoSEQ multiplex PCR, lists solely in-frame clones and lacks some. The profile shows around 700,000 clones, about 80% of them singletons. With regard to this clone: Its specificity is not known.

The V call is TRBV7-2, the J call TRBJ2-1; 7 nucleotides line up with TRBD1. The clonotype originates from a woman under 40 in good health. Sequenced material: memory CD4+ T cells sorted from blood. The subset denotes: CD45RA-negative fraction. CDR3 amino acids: CASSLASGTAYNEQFF. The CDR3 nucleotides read TGTGCCAGCAGCTTAGCGTCCGGGACAGCGTACAATGAGCAGTTCTTC.